The clone carrying this T cell receptor beta chain has a count of ten or more. Its specificity is not known. The ends were cut back, 0 bases at V and 7 bases at J, with 9 bases in the middle. CDR1 and CDR2 from the germline V gene are SEHNR and FQNEAQ (reference sequence). The CDR3 runs 14 residues. The data are from a study of human T cells and chemical hapten exposure. Study summary: The use of 2% DPC on about 2 cm by about 2 cm of upper inner arm skin constituted sensitization.

Findings and limits, study-wide: The number of TCRs over 1 in 1000 frequency stayed unchanged after DPC. Expanded TCRs clustered into significantly more large CDR3 similarity groups than controls, the analysis revealed.

MiXCR was run by TCRdb on the RACE reads, yielding one entry per CDR3 protein. Of 30,000 or so distinct CDR3 sequences in the sample, almost 6% were seen once. Time point reported: patch test 3, about 24 weeks after DPC sensitization. The treatment was: therapeutic diphenylcyclopropenone sensitization with weekly scalp DPC. The sequence came from a young man with alopecia areata. Some clones in this sample may be carry-over from other donors' samples. The gene calls are TRBV7-9 and TRBJ2-2, with D perhaps given as TRBD1 or TRBD2 (5 bases each). The input for sequencing was whole blood, taken in connection with sensitization to the hapten diphenylcyclopropenone (DPC). The CDR3 sequence is CASSLAGTDGELFF. CDR3 sequence (DNA): TGTGCCAGCAGCTTAGCCGGGACCGACGGGGAGCTGTTTTTT.